This TCR beta chain was obtained from a study of CD8 T cells in ankylosing spondylitis (dated by TCRdb to 2016 to 2017). Turning to the overall study: The study set out to find disease-linked TCR variants by profiling T cell receptor beta repertoires in ankylosing spondylitis patients and healthy donors. The full study cohort comprised 20 to 30 ankylosing spondylitis patients and 85 to 120 healthy donors. Peripheral blood samples were taken, and synovial fluid was additionally collected from ankylosing spondylitis patients.

Sequenced on an Illumina HiSeq 2500. Quantitative 5'-RACE with molecular barcodes was used to prepare TCR beta libraries. In the original analysis: To identify disease-linked TCR variants, a new computational method was used, one built on a probabilistic model of VDJ rearrangement. The public reads were run again by TCRdb, first through fastp at Q25 and then through MiXCR, and only productive beta chains were kept. CDR3 protein duplicates are merged, each entry listing the most common genes and DNA. TCRdb's processing, not the authors' own work, is the source of the V and J calls. In all, the sample holds roughly 220,000 distinct CDR3 sequences, and approximately 16% of those were seen once. Approximately 46% of the sample goes to the ten largest clones. The sample holds a few counts of this clonotype. The clone's antigen remains unknown. No much larger clone is present one base from it, and per-base qualities are unavailable.

The investigation overall reported the following: A TCR beta motif made up of several highly homologous amino acid variants appeared to be characteristic of blood from ankylosing spondylitis patients. The disease-linked clones showed a CD8+ phenotype and occurred at relatively low frequencies in peripheral blood. The disease-linked clones were reported as significantly enriched in matched synovial fluid samples from ankylosing spondylitis patients. Some of the motif variants had been reported before in the synovial fluid and blood of reactive arthritis patients, a finding that suggests common disease-initiation mechanisms.

CDR1 and CDR2, per the germline V gene (reference sequence), are MNHEY and SMNVEV. Measured from the cysteine to the phenylalanine, the CDR3 is 13 residues long. CDR3 DNA only is kept here, 39 bases in frame from base 1. V lost 6 bases and J lost 8 bases; the stretch between them is 14 bases long. Sequencing input: blood, either unsorted or a sorted T cell fraction (not recorded which). Recombination joined TRBV27 with TRBJ2-1; TRBD1 could be the D gene, as 6 bases match. The TCR was taken from a male donor with ankylosing spondylitis. The CDR3: CASSLTGSHEQFF. In nucleotide form, the sequence is TGTGCCAGCAGCCTAACAGGGAGCCATGAGCAGTTCTTC.